The 20 T cell receptor delta chains presented below share a single source sample, sequenced in a study of gammadelta T cells in human blood. TCRdb called clones anew from the RT-PCR reads with CATT. The table shows roughly 980 delta-chain clones, with 22% occurring only once. Input material: Vgamma9Vdelta2 gamma-delta T cells from fetal blood. The receptors were sampled from a human fetus.

Note on this clone: This could be a read error, since a much larger clone is one nucleotide away. This chain joins TRDV2 and TRDJ3; 11 bases are a match to TRDD3. The J gene, absent from TCRdb, was called here by matching the DNA to germline. Germline CDR1 reads GEAIGNYY; CDR2 reads EKD. This CDR3 is 18 amino acids long. The V gene end was trimmed by 3 bases and the J gene end by 2 bases; junction bases not matched to a gene: 5. The CDR3 nucleotides read TGTGCCTGTGACTTTGTACTGGGGGATACCTGGGACACCCGACAGATGTTTTTC. This sequence encodes CACDFVLGDTWDTRQMFF.

This clone is categorized as medium-sized. A much more abundant neighbour one base away suggests this may be a read error. V is TRDV2 and J is TRDJ2; 11 bases agree with TRDD3. Trimming took 2 bases from V and 0 from J; bases not matched to a gene: 1. The CDR3 is made up of 16 amino acids. CDR1 and CDR2 from the germline V gene are GEAIGNYY and EKD. CDR3: CACDKLGDTLTAQLFF. In DNA form, the CDR3 reads TGTGCCTGTGACAAACTGGGGGATACTTTGACAGCACAACTCTTCTTT.

A note on this clone: A far more abundant clone sits one base away, making this likely a read error. The chain carries TRDV2 and TRDJ3; no firm D call. Matching the DNA to germline supplied the J gene, which TCRdb does not give. This CDR3 is built from 15 residues. CDR1 is GEAIGNYY and CDR2 is EKD in the germline V gene. The CDR3 DNA is TGTGCCCGTGACACGAGCTCCTGGGACACCCGACAGATGTTTTTC. This sequence encodes CARDTSSWDTRQMFF.

This clone has only a few counts. This chain connects TRDV2 to TRDJ3; TRDD3 matches at 10 bases. Trimming cost V 0 bases and J 0 bases; bases outside gene matches: 7. Germline V gives CDR1 GEAIGNYY, CDR2 EKD. The CDR3 is made up of 20 amino acids. CDR3 DNA sequence: TGTGCCTGTGACACCGTACTGGGGGATGTAAGCTCCTGGGACACCCGACAGATGTTTTTC. Its protein is CACDTVLGDVSSWDTRQMFF.

Judged by abundance, this clone is medium-sized. Given a much more abundant clone one base away, this may be a read error. Other nucleotide sequences in the sample specify the same CDR3. V and J are TRDV2 and TRDJ3; D might be TRDD3 (5 bases). V was clipped by 0 bases and J by 0 bases, with 8 bases between them. This CDR3 region has 17 residues. Germline CDR1 is GEAIGNYY and CDR2 is EKD. DNA of the CDR3: TGTGCCTGTGACACCTGGGGAAGCTCCTGGGACACCCGACAGATGTTTTTC. It encodes CACDTWGSSWDTRQMFF.

V usage is TRDV2 and J usage is TRDJ3; TRDD3 matches 9 bases. This CDR3 has 17 amino acids. Trimming cost V 1 base and J 1 base; bases outside gene matches: 1. Germline V lookup: CDR1 GEAIGNYY, CDR2 EKD. This CDR3 is CACDTTGGSWDTRQMFF. The DNA of the CDR3 is TGTGCCTGTGACACTACTGGGGGATCCTGGGACACCCGACAGATGTTTTTC.

This clone was found a few times. Being one base from a much bigger clone, this may be a read error. Other DNA sequences from this sample encode an identical CDR3 as well. The V call is TRDV2, the J call TRDJ3, with 8 bases lining up with TRDD3. In germline, CDR1 is GEAIGNYY, CDR2 EKD. The CDR3 consists of 20 residues. The CDR3 sequence is CACDAYWGASSSWDTRQMFF. DNA of the CDR3: TGTGCCTGTGACGCCTACTGGGGGGCTTCCAGCTCCTGGGATACCCGACAGATGTTTTTC.

Judged by abundance, this clone is medium-sized (0.01 to 0.1%). This could be a read error, since a much larger clone is one nucleotide away. The J gene is TRDJ3, the V gene TRDV2; 7 nucleotides agree with TRDD3. Trimming took 3 bases from V and 0 from J; bases not matched to a gene: 1. The CDR3 length is 16 residues. Per germline, CDR1 GEAIGNYY and CDR2 EKD. This CDR3 is CACDWGNSWDTRQMFF. The CDR3 DNA reads TGTGCCTGTGACTGGGGGAACTCCTGGGACACCCGACAGATGTTTTTC.

The chain employs TRDV2 and TRDJ3; 10 bases map to TRDD3. Here the J gene was assigned by germline matching of the DNA, as TCRdb has none. Germline V lookup: CDR1 GEAIGNYY, CDR2 EKD. The junction had 4 bases not matched to a gene; V was cut back by 1 base and J by 2 bases. The CDR3 is 18 amino acids. The CDR3 reads CACDTAWGITWDTRQMFF. The CDR3 DNA is TGTGCCTGTGACACGGCCTGGGGGATAACCTGGGACACCCGACAGATGTTTTTC.

About this clone: A single base is all that separates this from a far larger clone, so a read error is likely. Distinct nucleotide sequences in the sample also encode this CDR3. J gene calling gave no result, while the V gene is TRDV2; the D segment call TRDD3 is taken from the table without a DNA check. Germline assignment: CDR1 GEAIGNYY and CDR2 EKD. This CDR3 comprises 17 residues. CDR3 amino acids: CACDVLGDSWDTRQMFF. CDR3 bases: TGTGCCTGTGACGTACTGGGGGACTCCTGGGACACCCGACAAATGTTTTTC.

Within the sample, this clone is large. V usage is TRDV2 and J usage is TRDJ3, with TRDD3 matching over 10 bases. After removal of 0 bases from V and 0 bases from J, the junction contained 4 bases not matched to a gene. The germline V gene encodes CDR1 GEAIGNYY and CDR2 EKD. The CDR3 consists of 19 residues. For the CDR3, the DNA is TGTGCCTGTGACACCACTGGGGGATGGAGCTCCTGGGACACCCGACAGATGTTTTTC. Its protein product is CACDTTGGWSSWDTRQMFF.

The rearrangement uses TRDV2 and TRDJ1; 11 bases are a match to TRDD3. The J gene is not listed in TCRdb, so it was assigned here from a DNA match to germline. Germline V lookup: CDR1 GEAIGNYY, CDR2 EKD. Trimming cost V 4 bases and J 2 bases; bases outside gene matches: 2. The CDR3 has 14 residues. Here the CDR3 reads CACEYWGITDKLIF. The CDR3 coding sequence is TGTGCCTGTGAATACTGGGGGATAACCGATAAACTCATCTTT.

This rearrangement joins TRDV2 to TRDJ3; TRDD3 matches 11 bases. Because TCRdb records no J gene, it was assigned here through a match of the DNA to germline. V was clipped by 1 base and J by 0 bases; unmatched bases: 4. Germline assignment: CDR1 GEAIGNYY and CDR2 EKD. The CDR3 length is 19 residues. DNA for the CDR3: TGTGCCTGTGACACTGGGGGATACGCCACCTCCTGGGACACCCGACAGATGTTTTTC. It specifies CACDTGGYATSWDTRQMFF.

In regard to this clone: A single base separates this from a much larger clone, so it may be a read error. V usage is TRDV2 and J usage is TRDJ3; a possible D gene is TRDD3 (6 bases). No J gene was available from TCRdb, and it was assigned here by a germline match of the DNA. Germline values: CDR1 GEAIGNYY, CDR2 EKD. The V gene lost 0 bases and the J gene lost 2 bases, with 13 bases spanning the gap. This CDR3 region has 18 residues. The CDR3 spells CACDTAGGTPWDTRQMFF. CDR3 bases: TGTGCCTGTGACACCGCGGGGGGAACCCCCTGGGACACCCGACAGATGTTTTTC.

This clone is categorized as medium-sized (0.01 to 0.1%). V is TRDV2 and J is TRDJ1; the match to TRDD3 covers 11 bases. Looked up from germline, CDR1 is GEAIGNYY and CDR2 is EKD. The junction had 3 bases not matched to a gene; V was cut back by 3 bases and J by 7 bases. The CDR3 is 13 residues long. For the CDR3, the DNA is TGTGCCTGTGACTGGGGGATACGGGGTAAACTCATCTTT. It translates to CACDWGIRGKLIF.

By sample share, this clone is large. The chain links TRDV2 to TRDJ3; 13 nucleotides align to TRDD3. The V segment lost 3 bases and the J segment 0 bases; nucleotides outside the gene matches: 4. Germline CDR1 reads GEAIGNYY; CDR2 reads EKD. The CDR3 totals 19 residues. CDR3 in amino acids: CACDYWGIRSSWDTRQMFF. The CDR3 DNA reads TGTGCCTGTGACTACTGGGGGATACGGAGCTCCTGGGACACCCGACAGATGTTTTTC.

Regarding this clone: A far larger clone is only one base removed, so a read error is likely. This rearrangement joins TRDV2 to TRDJ3, with 9 bases lining up with TRDD3. Germline V CDR1 and CDR2: GEAIGNYY, EKD. The length of the CDR3 is 17 residues. The CDR3 nucleotides read TGTGCCTGTGACTACTGGGGGAGCTCCTGGGGCACCCGACAGATGTTTTTC. Its protein product is CACDYWGSSWGTRQMFF.

Sample share makes this clone medium-sized. V gene TRDV2 combines with J gene TRDJ3; TRDD3 agrees at 11 bases. The J gene was missing in TCRdb and was found by matching the end of the DNA to germline. The germline V gene has CDR1 GEAIGNYY and CDR2 EKD. This CDR3 is 17 amino acids long. Germline trimming cut 0 bases from V and 6 bases from J; bases unmatched to any gene: 3. CDR3 in amino acids: CACDTWGIREDTRQMFF. Here the CDR3 DNA reads TGTGCCTGTGACACCTGGGGGATACGCGAGGACACCCGACAGATGTTTTTC.

Comments on this clone: A much larger clone is a single base away; this may be a read error. Without a V gene call, the J gene is given as TRDJ3; whether TRDD3, the table's D call, matches the DNA was not checked. This CDR3 has 18 residues. CDR3 residues: CACDIGGYAFWDTRQMFF. The DNA for the CDR3 is TGTGCCTGTGACATTGGGGGATACGCGTTCTGGGACACCCGACAGATGTTTTTC.

The chain links TRDV2 to TRDJ3; 11 positions match TRDD3. The CDR3 contains 20 residues. From germline, CDR1 is GEAIGNYY and CDR2 EKD. V shed 0 bases, J shed 0 bases, and the junction held 6 bases outside the gene matches. The CDR3 region has the DNA TGTGCCTGTGACACCAATTGGGGGATACGGAGCTCCTGGGACACCCGACAGATGTTTTTC. Amino acid sequence: CACDTNWGIRSSWDTRQMFF.